Below, 7 T cell receptor beta chains from the same sample are listed, as sequenced in a study of early T cells in non-severe SARS-CoV-2 infection. TCRdb redid the calling of the 5' RACE reads with MiXCR, one entry per CDR3 protein. The profile covers 75,000 to 80,000 distinct CDR3 sequences, with around 15% appearing a single time and 9.5% to 15% taken by the ten largest. What was sequenced was whole blood. The receptors originated from an adult who was a healthcare worker with PCR-confirmed SARS-CoV-2 infection or an uninfected control (not recorded which).

As to this clonotype: An end of the junction differs from the germline gene, which may be a read error. The rearrangement uses TRBV4-1 and TRBJ2-2; 11 positions match TRBD1. This CDR3 contains 17 residues. Per germline, CDR1 MGHRA and CDR2 YSYEKL. As DNA, the CDR3 is TGCGCCAGCAGCGAAGATGCGGGACAGGGGGTGACCGGGGAGCTGTTTTTT. This codes for CASSEDAGQGVTGELFF.

This clonotype appeared a few times. The chain links TRBV2 to TRBJ2-3, with TRBD2 identical over 7 bases. The J segment lost 2 bases and the V segment lost 7 bases, leaving 15 bases of the junction unmatched. The CDR3 length is 17 residues. Germline CDR1 reads SNHLY; CDR2 reads FYNNEI. The CDR3 region has the DNA TGTGCCAGCATACATCCTAGGTCTAGCGGCGACACAGATACGCAGTATTTT. Its protein product is CASIHPRSSGDTDTQYF.

Only a few counts were recorded for this clonotype. The chain links TRBV28 to TRBJ2-5; 8 bases align to TRBD2. The V and J ends lost 4 bases and 11 bases, in that order; junction bases with no gene match: 15. Germline CDR1 MDHEN, CDR2 SYDVKM. The CDR3 length is 15 residues. The CDR3 DNA sequence: TGTGCCAGCAGTTCTCTCACTAGCGGTCTCCTGGTACAGTACTTC. Amino acids: CASSSLTSGLLVQYF.

The chain joins TRBV28 to TRBJ2-2; unclear D gene. CDR3 length: 13 amino acids. The V end lost 5 bases, the J end lost 1 base, and 5 bases lay between the germline ends. Germline CDR1 and CDR2: MDHEN and SYDVKM. The CDR3 reads CASSIGNTGELFF. The CDR3 DNA reads TGTGCCAGCAGTATCGGGAACACCGGGGAGCTGTTTTTT. Full variable domain (rest looked up from reference TRBV28 and TRBJ2-2): DVKVTQSSRYLVKRTGEKVFLECVQDMDHENMFWYRQDPGLGLRLIYFSYDVKMKEKGDIPEGYSVSREKKERFSLILESASTNQTSMYLCASSIGNTGELFFGEGSRLTVL.

The rearrangement uses TRBV11-2 and TRBJ2-7; 7 positions match TRBD1. The trim removed 3 bases at V and 0 bases at J, leaving 11 bases unmatched. The CDR3 covers 17 residues. Germline V gene lookup returns CDR1 SGHAT and CDR2 FQNNGV. CDR3 in amino acids: CASSLVVGGLSSYEQYF. CDR3 DNA sequence: TGTGCCAGCAGCTTGGTCGTAGGGGGCCTCAGCTCCTACGAGCAGTACTTC.

This clonotype has at least ten counts. This rearrangement joins TRBV20-1 to TRBJ2-7, with unresolved D. V gave up 2 bases and J gave up 5 bases, with 13 bases separating them. The CDR3 extends over 13 amino acids. Germline V gene data show CDR1 as DFQATT and CDR2 as SNEGSKA (reference sequence). The CDR3 protein is CSARQDGDHEQYF. The CDR3 coding sequence is TGCAGTGCTAGACAGGACGGTGACCACGAGCAGTACTTC.

CDR3 sequence: CASSHPLGEKLFF. Here the CDR3 DNA reads TGTGCCAGCAGCCATCCTCTCGGGGAAAAACTGTTTTTT. The J gene is TRBJ1-4, the V gene TRBV11-2; D gene unclear. The germline V gene encodes CDR1 SGHAT and CDR2 FQNNGV. CDR3 length equals 13 residues. V was pared by 5 bases and J by 8 bases, with 12 bases between.